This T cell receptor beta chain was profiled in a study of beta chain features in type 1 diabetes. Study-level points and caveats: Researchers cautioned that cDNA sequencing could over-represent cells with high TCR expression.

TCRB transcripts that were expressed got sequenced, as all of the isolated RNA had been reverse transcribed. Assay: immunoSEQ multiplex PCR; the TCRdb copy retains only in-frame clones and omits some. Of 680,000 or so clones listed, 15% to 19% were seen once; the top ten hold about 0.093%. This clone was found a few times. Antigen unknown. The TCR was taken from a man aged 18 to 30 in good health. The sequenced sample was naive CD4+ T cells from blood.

In nucleotides, the CDR3 is TGTGCCAGCTCACCAGACGGGTTTGGCTACACCTTC. It translates to CASSPDGFGYTF. The chain employs TRBV18 and TRBJ1-2; D remains unclear. Looked up from germline, CDR1 is KGHSH and CDR2 is LQKENI. V lost 2 bases and J lost 7, with 8 bases in between. The CDR3 totals 12 residues.